The source of this T cell receptor beta chain is a study of blood T cell repertoires in COVID-19. Germline lookup yields CDR1 DFQATT and CDR2 SNEGSKA (reference sequence). This CDR3 is 11 amino acids long. V was clipped by 5 bases and J by 2 bases, with 4 bases between them. Clones were sequenced by immunoSEQ multiplex PCR, and TCRdb holds only the in-frame ones, with some missing. The sample has nearly 350,000 clones, about 90% seen once. The chain links TRBV20-1 to TRBJ1-3, with no clear D. Sequencing was done on a sample of peripheral blood. This sequence originates from a young woman who had recovered from COVID-19. The CDR3, as DNA: TGCAGTGCTCCAACTGGAAACACCATATATTTT. Its translation is CSAPTGNTIYF.